The T cell receptor (beta chain) described here comes from a study of blood T cell repertoires in COVID-19. In the study's own analysis: Nucleated cell counts were estimated from reference gene primer amplification. Measured with immunoSEQ multiplex PCR; TCRdb has only the in-frame clones, and not every one. V and J calls plus clone size are reproduced from that table; the DNA served to infer D and trimming. The data show over 100,000 clones, with 88% seen just once and approximately 10% held by the top ten. Germline V gene data show CDR1 as MGHRA and CDR2 as YSYEKL. CDR3 size: 14 residues. Trimming took off 2 bases at V and 3 bases at J, with 10 bases between the two ends.

Sequencing input: peripheral blood. The clonotype was recovered from a man aged 50 to 60 with acute or convalescent COVID-19. The gene calls are TRBV4-1 and TRBJ1-2; D might be TRBD1 (6 bases). CDR3 sequence: CASSQTNRDYGYTF. The DNA of the CDR3 is TGCGCCAGCAGCCAAACGAACAGGGACTATGGCTACACCTTC.